This T cell receptor (beta chain) appears in the sequencing data of a study of regulatory T cells in long-lasting Graves disease. Documented time point: newly diagnosed GD, antithyroid drugs for less than 3 months. Extracted PBMC RNA gave rise to the TCR library. An endocrinology department in Xi'an, China, supplied the patients. CDR3 length: 14 residues. Trimming shortened V by 2 bases and J by 6 bases, and 13 bases separated the two germline ends. The V gene's germline CDR1 is SQVTM and CDR2 ANQGSEA. This clonotype was found a few times. Combining iRepertoire HTBI primers with Arm-PCR of CDR3 regions, the authors built TCR beta libraries. TCRdb reanalysed the multiplex PCR reads using MiXCR and keeps one entry per CDR3 protein. The data show about 420,000 distinct CDR3 sequences, roughly 15% seen once. The sample was also linked to a second study, of T cells in Graves' hyperthyroidism and ophthalmopathy. This second study says: When the TCR CDR3 underwent first-round RT-PCR, the HTBI primer set was used. The blood repertoire included most of the expanded thyroid clonotypes above 0.001. The model predicted ophthalmopathy a median around six months before onset.

The chain recombines TRBV29-1 with TRBJ2-2; D is unclear. The TCR sequence derives from a woman aged 18-29 years with Graves disease. Material: peripheral blood mononuclear cells (PBMCs), obtained at new diagnosis, from a patient treated with antithyroid drugs. The CDR3 sequence is CSVEPPPGPGELFF. The CDR3 nucleotides read TGCAGCGTTGAACCACCCCCCGGGCCCGGGGAGCTGTTTTTT.